Following are 27 T cell receptor beta chains from one sample sequenced in a study of CD8 T cell repertoires and HIV-1 epitope variants. Their antigen targets remain unknown. Only in-frame clones appear in the TCRdb table, and some are missing; sequencing was by immunoSEQ multiplex PCR. Of 6,000 to 9,000 clones in the sample, 66% were seen once. Specimen: cultured CD8+ T cells derived from PBMCs. All receptors come from a male donor with HIV.

V and J are TRBV14 and TRBJ2-1; 10 bases match TRBD2. Germline CDR1 SGHDN, CDR2 FVKESK. J was trimmed by 3 bases and V by 9 bases; bases with no gene match: 11. The CDR3 contains 16 residues. This CDR3 is CASPAASGRHYNEQFF. The DNA for the CDR3 is TGTGCCAGTCCCGCGGCTAGCGGGAGACACTACAATGAGCAGTTCTTC. Full variable domain (missing parts from reference TRBV14 and TRBJ2-1): EAGVTQFPSHSVIEKGQTVTLRCDPISGHDNLYWYRRVMGKEIKFLLHFVKESKQDESGMPNNRFLAERTGGTYSTLKVQPAELEDSGVYFCASPAASGRHYNEQFFGPGTRLTVL.

The rearrangement uses TRBV15 and TRBJ2-4; maybe TRBD2 (6 bases). The V end lost 0 bases, the J end lost 7 bases, and 16 bases lay between the germline ends. The CDR3 contains 16 residues. Germline V gene sequence: CDR1 LNHNV, CDR2 YYDKDF (reference sequence). The CDR3 sequence is CATSRDQAARENIQYF. In DNA form, the CDR3 reads TGTGCCACCAGCAGAGATCAAGCGGCCCGGGAGAACATTCAGTACTTC.

The J gene is TRBJ2-1, the V gene TRBV27; D unclear. Germline V lookup: CDR1 MNHEY, CDR2 SMNVEV (reference sequence). The CDR3 runs to 14 residues. V was cut by 4 bases and J by 0 bases, with 7 bases left in between. CDR3 DNA: TGTGCCAGCAGTTACGCTGACTCCTACAATGAGCAGTTCTTC. It codes for CASSYADSYNEQFF.

DNA of the CDR3: TGTGCCAGCAGTCCGCGGGACATCTACTACGAGCAGTACTTC. Encoded protein: CASSPRDIYYEQYF. The chain has TRBV27 and TRBJ2-7; D possibly matches TRBD1 or TRBD2 (6 bases each). Germline lookup yields CDR1 MNHEY and CDR2 SMNVEV (reference sequence). CDR3 length: 14 residues. V was pared by 5 bases and J by 3 bases, with 14 bases between.

This clone was observed a handful of times. The rearrangement links TRBV5-6 to TRBJ2-7; D is possibly TRBD1 (5 bases). The germline V gene has CDR1 SGHDT and CDR2 YYEEEE. This CDR3 has 13 residues. V lost 2 bases to trimming and J lost 3 bases, with 9 bases between them. The CDR3 bases are TGTGCCAGCAGCTTTGGGGCGAGCTACGAGCAGTACTTC. Protein sequence: CASSFGASYEQYF.

This clone was recorded a few times. The rearrangement uses TRBV5-4 and TRBJ2-1, with TRBD2 as a possible D gene (5 bases). CDR1 is SGHNT, CDR2 YYREEE, per germline (reference sequence). The CDR3 contains 13 residues. The V end was cut by 4 bases, the J end by 9 bases, with 14 bases between. CDR3 nucleotides: TGTGCCAGCAGCCAAAATAGCGTTGTTGAGCAGTTCTTC. This codes for CASSQNSVVEQFF.

This clone is a singleton in its sample. J is TRBJ2-1 and V is TRBV28; D unresolved. V was cut by 3 bases and J by 6 bases, with 15 bases left in between. CDR3 length equals 15 residues. Germline CDR1 and CDR2: MDHEN and SYDVKM. CDR3 region: CASSFPRETSNEQFF. DNA for the CDR3: TGTGCCAGCAGTTTTCCCCGAGAGACTTCCAATGAGCAGTTCTTC.

This chain connects TRBV6-1 to TRBJ2-1, with TRBD1 identical over 9 bases. There are 14 residues in the CDR3. Germline CDR1 and CDR2: MNHNS and SASEGT. V dropped 6 bases and J dropped 0; count of bases not matched to a gene: 0. In DNA form, the CDR3 reads TGTGCCAGCAGGGACAGGGGCTCCTACAATGAGCAGTTCTTC. Its protein product is CASRDRGSYNEQFF.

This chain joins TRBV28 and TRBJ1-4, with D unresolved. Germline lookup yields CDR1 MDHEN and CDR2 SYDVKM. The ends were cut back, 5 bases at V and 8 bases at J, with 15 bases in the middle. The CDR3 has 14 amino acids. The chain's CDR3 is CASSPPEAGEKLFF. In nucleotides, the CDR3 is TGTGCCAGCAGTCCCCCAGAAGCTGGGGAAAAACTGTTTTTT.

This clone has a handful of counts. This chain joins TRBV6-5 and TRBJ2-2; the match to TRBD2 covers 7 bases. V trimming: 6 bases; J trimming: 4 bases; junction bases outside the gene matches: 8. CDR3 size: 15 residues. Germline-derived CDR1 and CDR2 are MNHEY and SVGAGI. The CDR3 nucleotides are TGTGCCAGCAGGTTGGGGGGGACGGCCACCGGGGAGCTGTTTTTT. This sequence encodes CASRLGGTATGELFF.

V and J are TRBV5-6 and TRBJ2-7; maybe TRBD2 (5 bases). CDR1 and CDR2 from the germline V gene are SGHDT and YYEEEE. The CDR3 runs to 14 residues. Trimming left V 0 bases short and J 0 bases short, with 7 bases between. The CDR3 protein is CASSLAGSSYEQYF. The DNA of the CDR3 is TGTGCCAGCAGCTTGGCTGGGAGCTCCTACGAGCAGTACTTC.

This clone was counted only a few times. V usage is TRBV7-8 and J usage is TRBJ2-4, with D tentatively TRBD2 (6 bases). The germline V gene has CDR1 SGHVS and CDR2 FQNEAQ. The V and J ends lost 11 bases and 5 bases respectively, with 13 bases between them. The CDR3 extends over 12 amino acids. The CDR3 bases are TGTGCCTTGGGGGAGGACCAAAACATTCAGTACTTC. Residues: CALGEDQNIQYF.

The gene calls are TRBV7-9 and TRBJ2-7, with a tentative D call TRBD2 (5 bases). The V end was cut by 4 bases, the J end by 2 bases, with 21 bases between. Germline CDR1 SEHNR, CDR2 FQNEAQ (reference sequence). The CDR3 contains 17 residues. The CDR3 region is CASSSTLRTGNPYEQYF. In nucleotides, the CDR3 is TGTGCCAGCAGCTCGACCCTCCGGACGGGAAATCCCTACGAGCAGTACTTC.

This clone has only a few counts. This chain joins TRBV4-1 and TRBJ2-3; D is possibly TRBD1 (6 bases). Germline assignment: CDR1 MGHRA and CDR2 YSYEKL. The CDR3 extends over 14 amino acids. Trimming took off 1 base at V and 5 bases at J, with 10 bases between the two ends. The CDR3 sequence is CASSQATGLDTQYF. The CDR3, as DNA: TGCGCCAGCAGCCAAGCTACAGGGTTAGATACGCAGTATTTT.

The rearrangement links TRBV29-1 to TRBJ2-7; maybe TRBD1 (5 bases). The CDR3 runs to 12 residues. The ends were cut back, 5 bases at V and 4 bases at J, with 12 bases in the middle. Germline lookup yields CDR1 SQVTM and CDR2 ANQGSEA. The CDR3 is CSVIKGVYEQYF. The CDR3 DNA sequence: TGCAGCGTTATTAAAGGGGTTTACGAGCAGTACTTC.

The V and J genes are TRBV5-6 and TRBJ2-1; a possible D gene is TRBD2 (6 bases). The CDR3 length is 13 residues. V was pared by 6 bases and J by 5 bases, with 12 bases between. CDR1 is SGHDT, CDR2 YYEEEE, per germline. As DNA, the CDR3 is TGTGCCAGCATGGTAGGCGGGGACAATGAGCAGTTCTTC. Translated: CASMVGGDNEQFF.

This chain joins TRBV5-6 and TRBJ1-2; a weak D match, TRBD1 (5 bases). Per the germline V gene, CDR1 is SGHDT and CDR2 is YYEEEE. The CDR3 runs to 14 residues. V dropped 0 bases and J dropped 8 bases, with 14 bases sitting between them. The CDR3 nucleotides read TGTGCCAGCAGCTTGGGGTCAGGGAGTGACGGCTACACCTTC. Amino acids: CASSLGSGSDGYTF.

This chain connects TRBV6-5 to TRBJ1-2, with D uncertain. CDR1 is MNHEY, CDR2 SVGAGI, per germline. V was cut by 2 bases and J by 3 bases, with 10 bases left in between. The CDR3 loop spans 14 amino acids. CDR3 in amino acids: CASSYGRADYGYTF. The DNA for the CDR3 is TGTGCCAGCAGTTACGGAAGGGCAGACTATGGCTACACCTTC.

This clone occurred once. The chain joins TRBV7-3 to TRBJ2-3, with 11 bases aligning to TRBD2. The CDR3 sequence is 15 residues long. In germline, CDR1 is SGHTA, CDR2 FQGTGA. V lost 5 bases, J lost 5 bases, and 6 bases stayed unmatched. This CDR3 reads CASSPLAGGIDTQYF. The CDR3 region has the DNA TGTGCCAGCAGCCCTTTAGCGGGGGGGATAGATACGCAGTATTTT.

The chain carries TRBV9 and TRBJ2-5; 7 bases are a match to TRBD2. The CDR3 has 15 residues. Germline trimming cut 3 bases from V and 6 bases from J; bases unmatched to any gene: 11. Germline V lookup: CDR1 SGDLS, CDR2 YYNGEE. CDR3 nucleotide sequence: TGTGCCAGCAGCGGCCGGGACTATGAGCGGCAGACCCAGTACTTC. Amino acids: CASSGRDYERQTQYF.

This rearrangement joins TRBV15 to TRBJ1-4; no reliable D call. CDR1 is LNHNV and CDR2 is YYDKDF in the germline V gene (reference sequence). There are 14 residues in the CDR3. V was clipped by 5 bases and J by 4 bases, with 11 bases between them. CDR3 nucleotides: TGTGCCACCAGCTCGGAGGGATATAATGAAAAACTGTTTTTT. This translates into CATSSEGYNEKLFF.

This clone was observed a handful of times. In DNA form, the CDR3 reads TGTGCCAGTAGTGCAGCCTGGGGCGGGCGTTACAATGAGCAGTTCTTC. Protein sequence: CASSAAWGGRYNEQFF. The J gene is TRBJ2-1, the V gene TRBV19; D is possibly TRBD1 or TRBD2 (5 bases each). Per germline, CDR1 LNHDA and CDR2 SQIVND (reference sequence). Trimming cost V 5 bases and J 4 bases, with 18 bases left between them. The length of the CDR3 is 16 residues.

V usage is TRBV9 and J usage is TRBJ1-4; D is ambiguous. The germline V gene encodes CDR1 SGDLS and CDR2 YYNGEE. This CDR3 has 15 residues. Trimming shortened V by 0 bases and J by 4 bases, and 10 bases separated the two germline ends. CDR3 bases: TGTGCCAGCAGCGTAGAGGGCCAGGTTAATGAAAAACTGTTTTTT. It specifies CASSVEGQVNEKLFF.

The table lists this clone with a count of one. This chain links TRBV7-3 with TRBJ2-1; D gene ambiguous. Germline V CDR1 and CDR2: SGHTA, FQGTGA. The CDR3 is 13 residues long. V lost 2 bases to trimming and J lost 7 bases, with 9 bases between them. The CDR3 coding sequence is TGTGCCAGCAGCTTAGTAGCCACTAATGAGCAGTTCTTC. Translating it yields CASSLVATNEQFF.

The V and J genes are TRBV2 and TRBJ1-1; a weak D match, TRBD1 (5 bases). Between the trimmed V and J ends, which lost 7 bases and 4 bases, there was a span of 22 bases. The CDR3 covers 16 residues. The germline V gene has CDR1 SNHLY and CDR2 FYNNEI. CDR3 sequence reads: CASNREAGSLGTEAFF. In DNA, the CDR3 is TGTGCCAGCAATCGGGAGGCAGGGAGTTTGGGCACTGAAGCTTTCTTT.

This clone was counted between two and nine times. The V call is TRBV28, the J call TRBJ2-7; weak D call: TRBD2 (5 bases). V was shortened by 1 base and J by 3 bases, with 13 bases between the two germline ends. From germline, CDR1 is MDHEN and CDR2 SYDVKM. CDR3 length: 15 amino acids. CDR3 protein: CASSLFQGLHYEQYF. In DNA, the CDR3 is TGTGCCAGCAGTTTATTCCAAGGACTTCACTACGAGCAGTACTTC.

The chain employs TRBV7-9 and TRBJ2-1; 7 bases are a match to TRBD2. This CDR3 is built from 16 residues. V was clipped by 1 base and J by 1 base; unmatched bases: 4. CDR1 and CDR2 (germline): SEHNR, FQNEAQ (reference sequence). The CDR3 DNA follows: TGTGCCAGCAGCTTAGAGGGCGGGAGATCCTACAATGAGCAGTTCTTC. Protein: CASSLEGGRSYNEQFF.